This T cell receptor (beta chain) was recovered during a study of T cell responses to AZD1222 COVID-19 vaccine. Study-wide results and caveats: Repertoire sampling happened only post peak T cell response. Seropositive at baseline were only a handful of AZD1222 recipients. White British donors predominated, females outnumbered males, and clonal diversity was possibly underestimated.

Germline lookup yields CDR1 MNHNY and CDR2 SVGAGI (reference sequence). The CDR3 runs 18 residues. The V and J ends lost 5 bases and 1 base, in that order; junction bases with no gene match: 14. A single count supports this clone. Its antigen is unidentified. TCRdb's table, derived via immunoSEQ multiplex PCR, lists solely in-frame clones and lacks some. The sample holds approximately 150,000 clones; over 90% are singletons and the top ten take approximately 0.9%. This specimen consisted of peripheral blood, obtained on day 0 of MenACWY control vaccination. This receptor was obtained from an adult in good health. The gene calls are TRBV6-6 and TRBJ1-5; TRBD1 agrees at 7 bases. For the CDR3, the DNA is TGTGCCAGCAGTCCCAGGGGACAGTTGGTAGCGAGCAATCAGCCCCAGCATTTT. Translated, it gives CASSPRGQLVASNQPQHF.